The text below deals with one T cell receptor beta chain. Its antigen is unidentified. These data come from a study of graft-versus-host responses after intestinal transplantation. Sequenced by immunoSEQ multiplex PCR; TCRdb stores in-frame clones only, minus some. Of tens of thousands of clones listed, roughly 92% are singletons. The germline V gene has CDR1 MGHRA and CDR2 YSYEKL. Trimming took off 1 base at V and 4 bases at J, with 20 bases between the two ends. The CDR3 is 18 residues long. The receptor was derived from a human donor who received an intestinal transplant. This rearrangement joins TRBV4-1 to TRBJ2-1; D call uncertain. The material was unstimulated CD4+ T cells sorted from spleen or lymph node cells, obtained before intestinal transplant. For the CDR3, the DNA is TGCGCCAGCAGCCAAGTGAGCGCCCAGGTGCGCGCATACAATGAGCAGTTCTTC. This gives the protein CASSQVSAQVRAYNEQFF.